This TCR beta chain was sequenced during a study of OX40 agonist ivuxolimab in advanced cancers. Findings and limits, study-wide: CD8+ T cells averaged more expanded clones than CD4+. Some patients who did not respond also had low normalized T-cell clonal expansion.

As for this clone: Its target is not known.

This CDR3 comprises 18 residues. Germline V gene data show CDR1 as SGDLS and CDR2 as YYNGEE. Trimming cost V 0 bases and J 7 bases, with 25 bases left between them. Profiled with immunoSEQ multiplex PCR; TCRdb holds only in-frame clones, not every one. The sample consists of around 100,000 clones, 75% to 95% of them appearing once. Exclusion applied to patients with autoimmune disease history or systemic immunosuppression. The receptor's source is an adult with an advanced solid tumor such as melanoma, head and neck, liver or kidney cancer. V gene TRBV9 combines with J gene TRBJ2-5; D may be TRBD2 (6 bases). The sequencing used CD4+ or CD8+ T cells sorted from blood, collected in a trial of the OX40 agonist ivuxolimab. The CDR3 bases are TGTGCCAGCAGCGTAGATCCCCGGAGGGGCGACCATCTAGTGACCCAGTACTTC. Protein sequence: CASSVDPRRGDHLVTQYF.